One sample yielded the 19 T cell receptor beta chains listed below, sequenced in a study of blood T cells in healthy people across ages. The authors ran a second PCR of 7 to 11 cycles using a sample-barcoded 5' primer and a J-beta primer mix. TCRdb itself ran the 5' RACE reads through MiXCR, one entry per CDR3 protein. Here the sample spans just under 550,000 distinct CDR3 sequences, 24% being singletons. The sample was also reused in another study, on T cells of mothers and their children.

The sequenced sample was blood. The source of these receptors is a boy aged 10-17 years in good health.

The chain recombines TRBV6-1 with TRBJ2-1; 10 bases map to TRBD1. Trimming took 2 bases from V and 15 from J; bases not matched to a gene: 22. The CDR3 has 18 amino acids. CDR1 is MNHNS and CDR2 is SASEGT in the germline V gene. The CDR3: CASSELYPEDRGAQYAFF. CDR3 bases: TGTGCCAGCAGTGAATTATATCCGGAGGACAGGGGGGCCCAATACGCGTTCTTC.

This clonotype was seen more than once but under ten times. This chain uses TRBV5-1 with TRBJ2-3; 10 bases align to TRBD1. This CDR3 comprises 17 residues. From germline, CDR1 is SGHRS and CDR2 YFSETQ. The V gene end was trimmed by 0 bases and the J gene end by 4 bases; junction bases not matched to a gene: 8. The CDR3 sequence: CASSLGLRDRGADTQYF. CDR3 coding DNA: TGCGCCAGCAGCTTGGGACTACGGGACAGGGGAGCAGATACGCAGTATTTT.

This clonotype was seen only a few times. V and J are TRBV9 and TRBJ2-2; the D is unclear. V was trimmed by 4 bases and J by 0 bases, leaving 10 bases between them. The CDR3 is 15 amino acids. Germline CDR1 reads SGDLS; CDR2 reads YYNGEE. As DNA, the CDR3 is TGTGCCAGCAGCTGGACCGGAGCGAACACCGGGGAGCTGTTTTTT. Translated: CASSWTGANTGELFF.

This clonotype was recorded a few times. The gene calls are TRBV6-6 and TRBJ2-7; tentative D call: TRBD1 (6 bases). V was trimmed by 7 bases and J by 0 bases, leaving 10 bases between them. The V gene's germline CDR1 is MNHNY and CDR2 SVGAGI (reference sequence). The CDR3 covers 13 residues. This CDR3 reads CASNQGFSYEQYF. In nucleotides, the CDR3 is TGTGCCAGCAACCAGGGGTTCTCCTACGAGCAGTACTTC.

The sample holds a few counts of this clonotype. The chain uses TRBV4-2 and TRBJ2-7; 12 nucleotides align to TRBD2. J gave up 3 bases and V 4 bases, and 7 bases lay outside the gene matches. This CDR3 has 16 amino acids. Germline assignment: CDR1 LGHNA and CDR2 YNFKEQ. CDR3 coding DNA: TGTGCCAGCAGCCTCAGCTTGACTAGCGGGAGCTACGAGCAGTACTTC. Its protein is CASSLSLTSGSYEQYF.

CDR3 nucleotide sequence: TGCAGTGCTAGAGACCCCCTCCTTCACGGGAGCTACGAGCAGTACTTC. Protein sequence: CSARDPLLHGSYEQYF. The chain joins TRBV20-1 to TRBJ2-7, with TRBD2 as a possible D gene (6 bases). This CDR3 is 16 amino acids long. In germline, CDR1 is DFQATT, CDR2 SNEGSKA (reference sequence). V lost 0 bases, J lost 3 bases, and 18 bases lay in between.

This clonotype has more than one count but fewer than ten. This chain links TRBV28 with TRBJ1-2, with TRBD1 identical over 7 bases. CDR1 is MDHEN and CDR2 is SYDVKM in the germline V gene. V was clipped by 5 bases and J by 3 bases; unmatched bases: 6. This CDR3 region has 14 residues. The CDR3 spells CASSQLTGDYGYTF. The CDR3 coding sequence is TGTGCCAGCAGTCAACTTACAGGGGACTATGGCTACACCTTC.

This clonotype was counted only a few times. The V and J genes are TRBV20-1 and TRBJ2-5, with D unresolved. Judging by the DNA end, TRBJ2-7 fits better; the J call may be wrong. This CDR3 contains 15 residues. Germline lookup yields CDR1 DFQATT and CDR2 SNEGSKA (reference sequence). Here the CDR3 DNA reads TGCAGTGCTAGAGGGTCTAGTCGGATTCCCTACGAGCAGTACTTC. Protein: CSARGSSRIPYEQYF.

This clonotype occurred a few times. This chain uses TRBV6-2 or TRBV6-3 with TRBJ2-3; 12 bases are a match to TRBD2. CDR1 and CDR2 (germline): MNHEY, SVGEGT. Trimming cost V 6 bases and J 7 bases; bases outside gene matches: 5. The CDR3 is 14 amino acids. Here the CDR3 reads CASSRTSGENTQYF. The DNA for the CDR3 is TGTGCCAGCAGCAGGACTAGCGGGGAGAATACGCAGTATTTT.

Many counts were recorded for this clonotype. The V call is TRBV25-1, the J call TRBJ1-4; D call uncertain. The CDR3 is 17 amino acids. Germline V gene data show CDR1 as MGHDK and CDR2 as SYGVNS. V dropped 3 bases and J dropped 0 bases, with 14 bases sitting between them. CDR3 sequence reads: CASSDPGRGATNEKLFF. CDR3 DNA: TGTGCCAGCAGTGATCCAGGACGGGGAGCAACTAATGAAAAACTGTTTTTT.

This chain links TRBV7-6 with TRBJ2-1, with a weak D call TRBD2 (6 bases). V lost 6 bases and J lost 3, with 18 bases in between. CDR3 length: 16 residues. Germline CDR1 and CDR2: SGHVS and FNYEAQ. The CDR3 sequence is CASSRGSSADYNEQFF. DNA for the CDR3: TGTGCCAGCAGTAGGGGATCTAGCGCGGACTACAATGAGCAGTTCTTC.

Of note for this clonotype: Likely a read error: the CDR3 ends without its conserved phenylalanine or tryptophan. CDR3: CAISGSALYNEQFL. In DNA, the CDR3 is TGTGCCATCAGTGGGTCTGCCCTCTACAATGAGCAGTTCCTC. The chain links TRBV10-3 to TRBJ2-5, with no clear D. The DNA end lines up better with TRBJ2-1; the J call may be wrong. The CDR3 is made up of 14 amino acids. CDR1 ENHRY and CDR2 SYGVKD come from the germline V gene.

This clonotype has only a few counts. One junction end does not reproduce the germline sequence, and a read error may be involved. The rearrangement uses TRBV6-2 or TRBV6-3 and TRBJ2-7, with no clear D. The CDR3 contains 11 residues. Germline CDR1 and CDR2: MNHEY and SVGEGT. The CDR3 sequence is CVSRWNYEQYF. CDR3 nucleotide sequence: TGTGTCAGCAGATGGAACTACGAGCAGTACTTC.

The sample holds a few counts of this clonotype. The chain uses TRBV28 and TRBJ2-7, with 8 bases matching TRBD1. V trimming: 3 bases; J trimming: 2 bases; junction bases outside the gene matches: 3. The CDR3 is 14 amino acids. Per germline, CDR1 MDHEN and CDR2 SYDVKM. The CDR3 bases are TGTGCCAGCAGTTTGACAGGGGTTACCTACGAGCAGTACTTC. Amino acids: CASSLTGVTYEQYF.

The genes are TRBV12-3 or TRBV12-4 and TRBJ1-5, with TRBD1 matching over 9 bases. The CDR3 runs 14 residues. J lost 5 bases, V lost 5 bases, and 4 bases had no gene match. The CDR3 region is CASSPDRGDQPQHF. As DNA, the CDR3 is TGTGCCAGCAGTCCTGACAGGGGGGATCAGCCCCAGCATTTT.

On this clonotype itself: The junction shows a germline mismatch at one end, possibly a read error. V and J are TRBV19 and TRBJ2-6; tentatively, D is TRBD1 (5 bases). The CDR3 covers 16 residues. Germline V lookup: CDR1 LNHDA, CDR2 SQIVND (reference sequence). The CDR3 here is CRLTPQGLGGANVLTF. The CDR3 DNA is TGCCGCCTCACTCCCCAGGGCCTCGGGGGGGCCAACGTCCTGACTTTC.

This clonotype was detected only a few times. This rearrangement joins TRBV5-1 to TRBJ2-7; the match to TRBD2 covers 7 bases. The length of the CDR3 is 17 residues. The germline V gene has CDR1 SGHRS and CDR2 YFSETQ. Trimming removed 1 base from V and 0 bases from J; junction bases left unmatched: 10. Here the CDR3 DNA reads TGCGCCAGCAGCTTGACGCCGGGGAGGGACCTCTCCTACGAGCAGTACTTC. Its translation is CASSLTPGRDLSYEQYF.

This clonotype was detected many times. The chain combines TRBV12-3 or TRBV12-4 with TRBJ1-5; D remains unclear. This CDR3 is 12 amino acids long. Trimming removed 5 bases at V and 4 bases at J, with 6 bases between. The CDR3 DNA follows: TGTGCCAGCAGTCCATCAAATCAGCCCCAGCATTTT. Translated: CASSPSNQPQHF.

This clonotype came up many times. The chain combines TRBV6-2 or TRBV6-3 with TRBJ2-5, with a possible D match to TRBD1 (5 bases). TRBJ2-7 explains the end of the DNA better; the J call may be wrong. The CDR3 has 13 residues. Germline loops: CDR1 MNHEY, CDR2 SVGEGT. The CDR3: CASRPGQAYEQYF. The CDR3, as DNA: TGTGCCAGCAGACCCGGACAAGCCTACGAGCAGTACTTC.